This paragraph covers one TCR beta chain sequence. The CDR3 covers 17 residues. Germline assignment: CDR1 LGHDT and CDR2 YNNKEL (reference sequence). Extracted total RNA amounted to at least 5.5 micrograms for each sample. The entry originates in a study of blood T cells in healthy people across ages. With a J-beta primer mix and a sample-barcoded 5' primer, a second PCR ran 7 to 11 cycles. Every sample gave at least 3 million paired-end reads containing CDR3. One entry per CDR3 protein, called by TCRdb with MiXCR from the 5' RACE reads. The sample holds about 1.1 million distinct CDR3 sequences, approximately 38% seen once.

The TCR originated in a young man in good health. The genes are TRBV3-1 and TRBJ2-7, with 9 bases aligning to TRBD1. TRBJ2-5 matches the DNA end more closely, so the J call is doubtful. The sequencing input was blood. The CDR3 here is CASSQEAGTGLRETQYF. The DNA of the CDR3 is TGTGCCAGCAGCCAAGAGGCCGGGACAGGGTTACGGGAGACCCAGTACTTC.